This TCR beta chain was identified in a study of CXCR3-negative and CXCR3-positive naive CD8 T cells. Study-wide points: The authors found comparable surface CD5 between naive subsets and inferred TCR strength from TRB CDR3 properties. Naive cells positive for CXCR3 carried more hydrophobic TRB CDR3s than CXCR3-negative ones. Relative to memory CD8+ cells, whose diversity was much lower, both naive subsets had comparably high diversity.

Naive CD8+ T lymphocytes were specified as CD45RO-CCR7+CD27+CD95-. CDR3 length: 12 amino acids. Germline-derived CDR1 and CDR2 are LNHNV and YYDKDF (reference sequence). Concerning this clonotype itself: The antigen remains undetermined.

The study made its TRB cDNA libraries by 5' RACE, adding UMI labels. Each CDR3 protein gets one entry in TCRdb, which reprocessed the 5' RACE reads and gives no DNA. The sample shows under 85,000 distinct CDR3 sequences, and around 0.62% sits with its ten largest clones. Input material: naive CXCR3+ CD8+ T cells from blood. Stated subset: CD45RO-CCR7+CD27+CD95- naive CD8+ T cells expressing CXCR3 (TNR3+). V gene TRBV15 combines with J gene TRBJ2-1. The TCR sequence derives from a human donor in good health. Some clones in this sample may be carry-over from other donors' samples. CDR3 sequence reads: CATSRGDNEQFF.